One sample yielded the 25 T cell receptor beta chains listed below, sequenced in a study of T cells in Graves' hyperthyroidism and ophthalmopathy. From RNA transcripts, TCR beta CDR3 regions were amplified. Researchers ran a first-round RT-PCR on the TCR CDR3 using the HTBI primer set. One entry per CDR3 protein, called by TCRdb with MiXCR from the multiplex PCR reads. The data hold under 450,000 distinct CDR3 sequences, with more than 15% observed a single time. Sequencing was carried out using blood. The receptor source for this set is a woman younger than 35 with Graves' hyperthyroidism.

The J gene is TRBJ2-1, the V gene TRBV19, with D possibly being TRBD1 or TRBD2 (7 bases each). V lost 6 bases, J lost 9 bases, and 21 bases lay in between. This CDR3 region has 15 residues. Germline CDR1 is LNHDA and CDR2 is SQIVND (reference sequence). DNA for the CDR3: TGTGCCAGTAGACCCCAGGGGGGGGGGGCCTTTGAGCAGTTCTTC. This gives the protein CASRPQGGGAFEQFF.

This clonotype occurred a few times. The chain is built from TRBV27 and TRBJ2-7; D possibly corresponds to TRBD2 (5 bases). The germline V and J ends were trimmed by 5 bases and 2 bases, with 10 bases remaining between them. The CDR3 sequence is 13 residues long. The germline gives CDR1 MNHEY, CDR2 SMNVEV (reference sequence). CDR3 in DNA: TGTGCCAGCAGTCACTCCGGGACCTACGAGCAGTACTTC. Translation: CASSHSGTYEQYF.

This clonotype was observed at least ten times. The chain carries TRBV10-3 and TRBJ1-4; D not certain. Trimming took off 2 bases at V and 6 bases at J, with 10 bases between the two ends. Per the germline V gene, CDR1 is ENHRY and CDR2 is SYGVKD. This CDR3 is 14 amino acids long. The CDR3 DNA is TGTGCCATCAGTGAGGAACGGGCGGATGAAAAACTGTTTTTT. Its translation: CAISEERADEKLFF.

This clonotype has at least ten counts. This chain uses TRBV18 with TRBJ2-1; the D is unclear. The CDR3 sequence is 12 residues long. V gave up 5 bases and J gave up 15 bases, with 17 bases separating them. Germline V gene lookup returns CDR1 KGHSH and CDR2 LQKENI. The CDR3 bases are TGTGCCAGCTCATCAAGAGAGACCCAAGGGTTCTTC. It specifies CASSSRETQGFF. The full variable domain, rest sourced from reference TRBV18 and TRBJ2-1, is NAGVMQNPRHLVRRRGQEARLRCSPMKGHSHVYWYRQLPEEGLKFMVYLQKENIIDESGMPKERFSAEFPKEGPSILRIQQVVRGDSAAYFCASSSRETQGFFGPGTRLTVL.

Worth noting for this clonotype: This may arise from a read error, as a much more abundant clone is one base away. The chain couples TRBV28 to TRBJ2-7; D may be TRBD1 (6 bases). Germline CDR1 is MDHEN and CDR2 is SYDVKM. This CDR3 has 14 amino acids. The CDR3 loop is CAGSTTGTSYEQYF. In DNA form, the CDR3 reads TGTGCCGGCAGTACCACAGGGACCTCCTACGAGCAGTACTTC.

In its sample, this clonotype was seen many times. CDR3 DNA sequence: TGTGCCAGCAGGCGGGGGGGCCAGTCCGGGGAGCTGTTTTTT. This gives the protein CASRRGGQSGELFF. The chain uses TRBV2 and TRBJ2-2; TRBD2 agrees at 9 bases. Germline V gene sequence: CDR1 SNHLY, CDR2 FYNNEI. Trimming at V came to 6 bases and at J to 6 bases, leaving 5 bases not matched to a gene. The CDR3 runs to 14 residues.

The rearrangement joins TRBV7-3 to TRBJ1-1, with a weak D call TRBD1 (5 bases). The CDR3 totals 16 residues. The germline V gene has CDR1 SGHTA and CDR2 FQGTGA. V lost 5 bases and J 3 bases, leaving 19 bases between the germline ends. CDR3 bases: TGTGCCAGCAGCCTGAGCGGGGGGGTCCGAGACACTGAAGCTTTCTTT. Encoded protein: CASSLSGGVRDTEAFF.

This clonotype has at least ten counts. The chain couples TRBV2 to TRBJ2-7, with 8 positions matching TRBD1. CDR3 length equals 17 residues. From germline, CDR1 is SNHLY and CDR2 FYNNEI. V shed 5 bases and J 3 bases; nucleotides not matched to a gene: 15. The CDR3 DNA sequence: TGTGCCAGCAGTCCCGGCGCAGGGGGCAAGTTTGTCTACGAGCAGTACTTC. Translating it yields CASSPGAGGKFVYEQYF.

This chain uses TRBV9 with TRBJ1-3; TRBD1 is a possible D gene (5 bases). V was trimmed by 5 bases and J by 1 base, leaving 13 bases between them. The CDR3 loop spans 15 amino acids. From germline, CDR1 is SGDLS and CDR2 YYNGEE. CDR3 in DNA: TGTGCCAGCAGTCCATCGGGGGGATCTGGAAACACCATATATTTT. Its translation is CASSPSGGSGNTIYF.

Many counts were recorded for this clonotype. The gene calls are TRBV27 and TRBJ1-2; 7 nucleotides line up with TRBD1. The CDR3 is 14 amino acids. CDR1 is MNHEY and CDR2 is SMNVEV in the germline V gene (reference sequence). V lost 5 bases and J lost 2; bases outside the gene matches: 5. The CDR3 DNA sequence: TGTGCCAGCAGTAGGGGGCGAGGGAACTATGGCTACACCTTC. It translates to CASSRGRGNYGYTF.

There are many counts of this clonotype. The chain links TRBV11-2 to TRBJ2-6; a weak D match, TRBD1 (5 bases). V was trimmed by 6 bases and J by 4 bases, leaving 16 bases between them. CDR1 and CDR2 (germline): SGHAT, FQNNGV. The CDR3 spans 16 residues. CDR3 loop: CASSSYRSPGANVLTF. The DNA for the CDR3 is TGTGCCAGCAGTTCCTACAGGTCCCCCGGGGCCAACGTCCTGACTTTC. The variable domain in full, completed from reference TRBV11-2 and TRBJ2-6, reads EAGVAQSPRYKIIEKRQSVAFWCNPISGHATLYWYQQILGQGPKLLIQFQNNGVVDDSQLPKDRFSAERLKGVDSTLKIQPAKLEDSAVYLCASSSYRSPGANVLTFGAGSRLTVL.

This clonotype was seen once. This chain joins TRBV5-1 and TRBJ2-1; D may be TRBD2 (5 bases). Trimming took off 0 bases at V and 0 bases at J, with 10 bases between the two ends. Germline V lookup: CDR1 SGHRS, CDR2 YFSETQ. This CDR3 has 16 amino acids. The CDR3 is CASSLGRGPSYNEQFF. The CDR3 DNA reads as TGCGCCAGCAGCTTGGGTCGGGGTCCCTCCTACAATGAGCAGTTCTTC.

The J gene is TRBJ2-1, the V gene TRBV6-2 or TRBV6-3; 7 bases line up with TRBD1. Germline loops: CDR1 MNHEY, CDR2 SVGEGT. The CDR3 loop spans 15 amino acids. Germline trimming cut 8 bases from V and 7 bases from J; bases unmatched to any gene: 14. CDR3 region: CASAPEGALVNEQFF. In nucleotides, the CDR3 is TGTGCCAGCGCGCCCGAGGGGGCGCTGGTGAATGAGCAGTTCTTC.

This clonotype was observed many times. V and J are TRBV12-3 or TRBV12-4 and TRBJ1-2; 10 bases are a match to TRBD1. The J segment lost 3 bases and the V segment lost 3 bases, leaving 7 bases of the junction unmatched. The CDR3 runs to 16 residues. CDR3 nucleotide sequence: TGTGCCAGCAGTTTTCGGAGACAGGGGGCGTACTATGGCTACACCTTC. Its translation is CASSFRRQGAYYGYTF.

In this sample, this clonotype turned up many times. The chain is built from TRBV18 and TRBJ1-5; D may be TRBD1 (5 bases). Trimming stripped 3 bases from V and 2 bases from J, with 8 bases between. The CDR3 consists of 14 residues. Germline lookup yields CDR1 KGHSH and CDR2 LQKENI. CDR3 in DNA: TGTGCCAGCTCACCCCAGGGAGGCAATCAGCCCCAGCATTTT. This codes for CASSPQGGNQPQHF.

In its sample, this clonotype was seen many times. The chain links TRBV11-3 to TRBJ2-1, with 11 bases aligning to TRBD2. Per the germline V gene, CDR1 is SGHNT and CDR2 is YENEEA. The CDR3 is made up of 16 amino acids. V dropped 1 base and J dropped 10; count of bases not matched to a gene: 9. The CDR3 is CASSLVPGLADWEQFF. The CDR3 nucleotides read TGTGCCAGCAGCTTAGTCCCGGGACTAGCGGACTGGGAGCAGTTCTTC.

This clonotype occurred many times. J is TRBJ1-2 and V is TRBV30; 10 bases match TRBD1. Losses at the gene ends were 5 bases for V and 6 bases for J; bases not matched to a gene: 3. CDR1 is GTSNPN and CDR2 is SVGIG in the germline V gene (reference sequence). The CDR3 length is 12 residues. CDR3 coding DNA: TGTGCCTGGGGGGACAGGGGCAATGGCTACACCTTC. Translation: CAWGDRGNGYTF.

The sample holds many counts of this clonotype. The CDR3 loop is CSVYSDRGITEAFF. In nucleotides, the CDR3 is TGCAGCGTTTACTCGGACAGGGGGATTACTGAAGCTTTCTTT. This sequence joins TRBV29-1 and TRBJ1-1, with TRBD1 identical over 10 bases. Germline values: CDR1 SQVTM, CDR2 ANQGSEA. Trimming cost V 5 bases and J 5 bases; bases outside gene matches: 8. The CDR3 loop spans 14 amino acids.

The chain combines TRBV4-2 with TRBJ2-5; weak D call: TRBD2 (6 bases). There are 13 residues in the CDR3. V dropped 7 bases and J dropped 4 bases, with 13 bases sitting between them. The germline CDR1 and CDR2 sequences are LGHNA and YNFKEQ. The CDR3 bases are TGTGCCAGCAAAGCGGGCGCCGTAGAGACCCAGTACTTC. Translating gives CASKAGAVETQYF.

This clonotype showed up many times. Written as DNA, the CDR3 is TGTGCCAGCAGCTTGACTCGGATGGGTGGCTACACCTTC. This encodes CASSLTRMGGYTF. The chain uses TRBV5-8 and TRBJ1-2, with D unresolved. Germline V gene sequence: CDR1 SGHTS, CDR2 YDEGEE. This CDR3 is built from 13 residues. Between the trimmed V and J ends, which lost 1 base and 7 bases, there was a span of 11 bases.

J is TRBJ2-5 and V is TRBV7-3; 12 positions agree with TRBD2. Germline CDR1 is SGHTA and CDR2 is FQGTGA. The CDR3 is made up of 16 amino acids. The V gene end was trimmed by 5 bases and the J gene end by 1 base; junction bases not matched to a gene: 5. The CDR3 loop is CASSNGLAGSQETQYF. The DNA of the CDR3 is TGTGCCAGCAGCAACGGACTAGCGGGATCCCAAGAGACCCAGTACTTC.

The table lists this clonotype with many counts. This sequence joins TRBV7-9 and TRBJ1-4; 7 bases agree with TRBD1. This CDR3 is 14 amino acids long. The ends lost 0 bases at V and 7 bases at J; junction bases unmatched: 2. CDR1 and CDR2 (germline): SEHNR, FQNEAQ (reference sequence). The CDR3 region is CASSLAQGSEKLFF. CDR3 DNA sequence: TGTGCCAGCAGCTTAGCACAGGGGTCTGAAAAACTGTTTTTT. Variable domain in full (rest from reference TRBV7-9 and TRBJ1-4): DTGVSQNPRHKITKRGQNVTFRCDPISEHNRLYWYRQTLGQGPEFLTYFQNEAQLEKSRLLSDRFSAERPKGSFSTLEIQRTEQGDSAMYLCASSLAQGSEKLFFGSGTQLSVL.

This clonotype appeared many times. The chain employs TRBV7-3 and TRBJ2-5; TRBD2 is a possible D gene (6 bases). V dropped 5 bases and J dropped 5 bases, with 12 bases sitting between them. Germline V gene sequence: CDR1 SGHTA, CDR2 FQGTGA. The CDR3 contains 13 residues. The CDR3 reads CASSLGGSETQYF. The CDR3 nucleotides read TGTGCCAGCAGCCTGGGGGGTTCTGAGACCCAGTACTTC.

Only a few counts were recorded for this clonotype. The chain joins TRBV2 to TRBJ2-1; D is perhaps TRBD1 (5 bases). CDR3 size: 12 residues. V shed 5 bases and J shed 8 bases, with 10 bases lying between them. The germline gives CDR1 SNHLY, CDR2 FYNNEI. CDR3 DNA: TGTGCCAGCAGTACAGGAGAAGATGAGCAGTTCTTC. Its protein is CASSTGEDEQFF.

This clonotype has a count of ten or more. This CDR3 is CASSPAGIAPNQPQHF. The CDR3 region has the DNA TGTGCCAGCTCACCAGCGGGGATAGCTCCAAATCAGCCCCAGCATTTT. This sequence joins TRBV18 and TRBJ1-5; D gene unclear. The CDR3 runs to 16 residues. Germline V gives CDR1 KGHSH, CDR2 LQKENI. The ends were cut back, 2 bases at V and 4 bases at J, with 15 bases in the middle.